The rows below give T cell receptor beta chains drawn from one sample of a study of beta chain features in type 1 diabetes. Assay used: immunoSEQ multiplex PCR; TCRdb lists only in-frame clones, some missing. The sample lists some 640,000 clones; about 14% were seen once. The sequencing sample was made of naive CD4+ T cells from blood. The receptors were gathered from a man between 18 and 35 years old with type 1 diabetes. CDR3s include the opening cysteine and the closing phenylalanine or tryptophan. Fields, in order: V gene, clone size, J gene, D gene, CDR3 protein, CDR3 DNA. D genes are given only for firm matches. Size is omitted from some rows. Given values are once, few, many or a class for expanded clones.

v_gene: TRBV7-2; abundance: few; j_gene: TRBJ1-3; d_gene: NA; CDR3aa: CASSLSKRSGNTIYF; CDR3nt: TGTGCCAGCAGCTTGTCAAAGAGGTCTGGAAACACCATATATTTT
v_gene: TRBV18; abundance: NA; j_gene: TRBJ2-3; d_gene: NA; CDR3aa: CASSPPWGRAAQYF; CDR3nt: TGTGCCAGCTCACCACCTTGGGGCAGGGCGGCGCAGTATTTT
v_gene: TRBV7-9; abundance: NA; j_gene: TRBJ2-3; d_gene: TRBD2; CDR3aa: CASRPPWKRGAADTQYF; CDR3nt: TGTGCCAGCAGGCCCCCTTGGAAGCGGGGGGCGGCAGATACGCAGTATTTT
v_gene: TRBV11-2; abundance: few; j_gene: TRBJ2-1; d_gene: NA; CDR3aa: CASSLYRNEQFF; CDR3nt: TGTGCCAGCAGCTTATACAGGAATGAGCAGTTCTTC
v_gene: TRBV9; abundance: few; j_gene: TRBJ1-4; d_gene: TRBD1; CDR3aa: CASSVGQGEREKLFF; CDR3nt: TGTGCCAGCAGCGTAGGACAGGGGGAGAGAGAAAAACTGTTTTTT
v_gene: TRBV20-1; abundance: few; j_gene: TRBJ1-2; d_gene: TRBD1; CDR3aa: CSPWDSYGYTF; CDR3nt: TGCAGTCCTTGGGACAGTTATGGCTACACCTTC
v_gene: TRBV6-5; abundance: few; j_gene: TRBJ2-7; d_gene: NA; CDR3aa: CASSSPGDRGAYEQYF; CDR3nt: TGTGCCAGCAGTTCCCCCGGCGATAGGGGTGCCTACGAGCAGTACTTC
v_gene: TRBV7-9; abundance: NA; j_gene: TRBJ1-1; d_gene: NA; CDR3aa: CASSLAKGRITEAFF; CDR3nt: TGTGCCAGCAGCTTAGCGAAAGGGAGGATCACTGAAGCTTTCTTT
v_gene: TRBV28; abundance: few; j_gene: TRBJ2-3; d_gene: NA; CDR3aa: CASLVQGHTQYF; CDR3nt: TGTGCCAGCTTGGTACAGGGCCATACGCAGTATTTT
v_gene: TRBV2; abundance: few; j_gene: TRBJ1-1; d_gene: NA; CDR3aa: CASSPPQNTEAFF; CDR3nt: TGTGCCAGCAGTCCCCCACAGAACACTGAAGCTTTCTTT
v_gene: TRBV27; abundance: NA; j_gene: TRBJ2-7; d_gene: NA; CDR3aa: CASRPEGVLGEQYF; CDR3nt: TGTGCCAGCAGACCCGAGGGGGTCTTGGGCGAGCAGTACTTC
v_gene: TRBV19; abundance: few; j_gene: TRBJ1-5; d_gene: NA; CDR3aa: CASSRGMALSNQPQHF; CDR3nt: TGTGCCAGTAGCCGGGGGATGGCACTTAGCAATCAGCCCCAGCATTTT
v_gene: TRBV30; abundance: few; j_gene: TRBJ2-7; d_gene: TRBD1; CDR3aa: CAWRQQGAYEQYF; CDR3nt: TGTGCCTGGAGACAACAGGGGGCCTACGAGCAGTACTTC
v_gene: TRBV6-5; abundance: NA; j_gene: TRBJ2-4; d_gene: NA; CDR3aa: CASSYSKVSKNIQYF; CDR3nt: TGTGCCAGCAGTTACTCGAAGGTTTCCAAAAACATTCAGTACTTC
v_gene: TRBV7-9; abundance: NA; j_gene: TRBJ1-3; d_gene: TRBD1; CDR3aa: CASSLGGQGGGNTIYF; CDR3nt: TGTGCCAGCAGCCTGGGCGGACAGGGAGGTGGAAACACCATATATTTT
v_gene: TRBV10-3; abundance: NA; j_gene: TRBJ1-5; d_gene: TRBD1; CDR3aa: CAMQGATGWGQPQHF; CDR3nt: TGTGCCATGCAGGGGGCGACTGGGTGGGGTCAGCCCCAGCATTTT
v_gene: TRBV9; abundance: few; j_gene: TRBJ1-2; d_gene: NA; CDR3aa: CASSVAGDPNYGYTF; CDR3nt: TGTGCCAGCAGCGTAGCCGGCGATCCTAACTATGGCTACACCTTC
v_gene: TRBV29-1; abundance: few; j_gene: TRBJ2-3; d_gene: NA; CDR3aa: CSVGSTDTQYF; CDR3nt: TGCAGCGTAGGGTCGACAGATACGCAGTATTTT
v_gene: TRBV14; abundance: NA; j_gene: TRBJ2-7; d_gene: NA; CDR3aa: CASSHRQNPSYEQYF; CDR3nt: TGTGCCAGCAGCCACCGACAGAATCCGTCCTACGAGCAGTACTTC
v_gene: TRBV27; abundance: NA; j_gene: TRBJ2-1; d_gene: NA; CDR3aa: CASSLDPAYNEQFF; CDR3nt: TGTGCCAGCAGCTTGGACCCGGCCTACAATGAGCAGTTCTTC
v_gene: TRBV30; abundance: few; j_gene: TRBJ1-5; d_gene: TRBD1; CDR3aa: CAWSVPGQGFQGQPQHF; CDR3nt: TGTGCCTGGAGTGTACCAGGACAGGGGTTTCAAGGCCAGCCCCAGCATTTT
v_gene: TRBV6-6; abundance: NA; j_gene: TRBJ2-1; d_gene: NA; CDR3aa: CASSADPEEQFF; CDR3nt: TGTGCCAGCAGCGCGGACCCGGAAGAGCAGTTCTTC
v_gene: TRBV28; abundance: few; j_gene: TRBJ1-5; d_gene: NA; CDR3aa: CASSSQDGPSPQHF; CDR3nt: TGTGCCAGCAGCTCCCAGGACGGCCCGTCCCCCCAGCATTTT
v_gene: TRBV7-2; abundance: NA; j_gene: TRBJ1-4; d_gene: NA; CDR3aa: CASSLGYGGHEKLFF; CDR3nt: TGTGCCAGCAGCTTAGGGTACGGAGGACATGAAAAACTGTTTTTT
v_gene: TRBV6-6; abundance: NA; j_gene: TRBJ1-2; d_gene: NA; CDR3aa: CASRRTLTTLYGYTF; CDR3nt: TGTGCCAGCAGGAGGACGCTGACAACACTGTATGGCTACACCTTC
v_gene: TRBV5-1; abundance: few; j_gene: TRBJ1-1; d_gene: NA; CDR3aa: CASSLRSGQTNTEAFF; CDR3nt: TGCGCCAGCAGCTTGCGATCGGGACAAACGAACACTGAAGCTTTCTTT
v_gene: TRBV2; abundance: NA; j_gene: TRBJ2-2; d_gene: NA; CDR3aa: CASAEKSWNTGELFF; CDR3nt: TGTGCCAGCGCTGAAAAGTCATGGAACACCGGGGAGCTGTTTTTT
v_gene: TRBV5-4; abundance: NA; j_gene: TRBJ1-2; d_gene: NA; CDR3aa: CASSSGGQKETNYGYTF; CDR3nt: TGTGCCAGCAGCTCCGGTGGCCAGAAAGAGACTAACTATGGCTACACCTTC
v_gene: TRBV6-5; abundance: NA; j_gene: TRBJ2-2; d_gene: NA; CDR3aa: CASSDLDGSTGELFF; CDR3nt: TGTGCCAGCAGCGACCTCGACGGGTCCACCGGGGAGCTGTTTTTT
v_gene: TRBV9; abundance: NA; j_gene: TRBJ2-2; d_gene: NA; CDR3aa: CASSVTQGELFF; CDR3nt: TGTGCCAGCAGCGTAACGCAGGGGGAGCTGTTTTTT
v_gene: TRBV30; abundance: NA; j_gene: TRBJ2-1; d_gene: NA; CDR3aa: CAWSLLGGNEQFF; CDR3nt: TGTGCCTGGAGTTTGTTAGGAGGCAATGAGCAGTTCTTC
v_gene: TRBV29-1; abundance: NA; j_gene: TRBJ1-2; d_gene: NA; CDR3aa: CSAIIPRQTRDGYTF; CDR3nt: TGCAGCGCTATAATTCCTAGACAAACTCGCGATGGCTACACCTTC
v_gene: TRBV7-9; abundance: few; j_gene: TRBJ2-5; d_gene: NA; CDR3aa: CASSPQETQYF; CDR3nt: TGTGCCAGCAGCCCTCAAGAGACCCAGTACTTC
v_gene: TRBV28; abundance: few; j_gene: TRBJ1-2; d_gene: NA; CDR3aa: CASSLSPRSRGYTF; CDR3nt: TGTGCCAGCAGCCTTTCCCCCCGCTCGCGGGGCTACACCTTC
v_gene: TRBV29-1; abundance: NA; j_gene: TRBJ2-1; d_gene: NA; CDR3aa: CSVLNNEQFF; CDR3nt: TGCAGCGTATTAAACAATGAGCAGTTCTTC
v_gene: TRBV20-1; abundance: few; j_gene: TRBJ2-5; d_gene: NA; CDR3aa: CSARKETQYF; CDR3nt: TGCAGTGCTAGAAAAGAGACCCAGTACTTC
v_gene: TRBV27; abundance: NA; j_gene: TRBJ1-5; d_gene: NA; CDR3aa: CASSFLVNQPQHF; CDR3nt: TGTGCCAGCAGTTTTCTTGTCAATCAGCCCCAGCATTTT
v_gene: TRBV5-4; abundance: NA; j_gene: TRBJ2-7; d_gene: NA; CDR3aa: CASSFGTHYEQYF; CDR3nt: TGTGCCAGCAGCTTTGGGACTCACTACGAGCAGTACTTC
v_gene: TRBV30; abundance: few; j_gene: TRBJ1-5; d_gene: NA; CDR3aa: CAWSVQGKQPQHF; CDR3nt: TGTGCCTGGAGTGTTCAGGGCAAGCAGCCCCAGCATTTT
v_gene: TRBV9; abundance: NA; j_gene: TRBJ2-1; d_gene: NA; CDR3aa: CASSPGPNNEQFF; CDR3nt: TGTGCCAGCAGCCCGGGTCCTAACAATGAGCAGTTCTTC
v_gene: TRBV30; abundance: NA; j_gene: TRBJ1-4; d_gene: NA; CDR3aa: CAWSSKVANEKLFF; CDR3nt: TGTGCCTGGTCCTCGAAGGTCGCTAATGAAAAACTGTTTTTT
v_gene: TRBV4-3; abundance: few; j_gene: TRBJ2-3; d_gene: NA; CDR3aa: CASSQDYRRTDTQYF; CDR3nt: TGCGCCAGCAGCCAAGATTATCGTCGCACAGATACGCAGTATTTT
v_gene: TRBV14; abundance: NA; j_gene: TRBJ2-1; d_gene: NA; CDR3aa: CASSQVTGQLANNEQFF; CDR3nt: TGTGCCAGCAGCCAAGTAACGGGTCAACTAGCTAACAATGAGCAGTTCTTC
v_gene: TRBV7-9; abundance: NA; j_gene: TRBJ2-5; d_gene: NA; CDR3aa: CASSLGVETQYF; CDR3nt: TGTGCCAGCAGCTTAGGCGTGGAGACCCAGTACTTC
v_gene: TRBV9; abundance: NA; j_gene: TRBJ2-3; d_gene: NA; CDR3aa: CASSGVSNTDTQYF; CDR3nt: TGTGCCAGCAGCGGCGTGAGCAACACAGATACGCAGTATTTT
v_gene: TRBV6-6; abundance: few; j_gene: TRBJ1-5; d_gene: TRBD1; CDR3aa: CASSFPGQGTQPQHF; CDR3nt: TGTGCCAGCAGTTTCCCGGGACAGGGGACTCAGCCCCAGCATTTT
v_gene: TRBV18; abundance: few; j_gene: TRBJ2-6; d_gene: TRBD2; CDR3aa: CASAPPAGASGANVLTF; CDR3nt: TGTGCCAGCGCACCACCGGCGGGAGCGTCTGGGGCCAACGTCCTGACTTTC
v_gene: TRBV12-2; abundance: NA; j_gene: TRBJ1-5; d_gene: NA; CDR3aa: CASRPGGSKGNQPQHF; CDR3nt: TGTGCAAGTCGCCCCGGTGGAAGTAAGGGCAATCAGCCCCAGCATTTT
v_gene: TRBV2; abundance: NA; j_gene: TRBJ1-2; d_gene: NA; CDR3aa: CASSDRPVNTF; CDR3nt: TGTGCCAGCAGTGATCGGCCCGTTAACACCTTC
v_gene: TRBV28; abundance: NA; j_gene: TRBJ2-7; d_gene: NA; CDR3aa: CASRIDYEQYF; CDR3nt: TGTGCCAGCAGAATAGATTACGAGCAGTACTTC
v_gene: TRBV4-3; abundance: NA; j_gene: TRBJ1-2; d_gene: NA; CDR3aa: CASSQESQRGGWLYGYTF; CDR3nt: TGCGCCAGCAGCCAAGAGTCCCAAAGGGGGGGATGGCTCTATGGCTACACCTTC